Shown below are 12 T cell receptor beta chains from a single sample sequenced in a study of identical twins. TCRdb reprocessed the 5' RACE reads via MiXCR and lists one record per CDR3 protein. Here the sample spans roughly 1,500,000 distinct CDR3 sequences, 25% to 35% being singletons. Sequenced input: cord blood. The receptors were gathered from a newborn girl in good health.

The chain links TRBV20-1 to TRBJ2-7; TRBD2 is a possible D gene (6 bases). The germline gives CDR1 DFQATT, CDR2 SNEGSKA (reference sequence). The CDR3 contains 13 residues. V shed 6 bases and J shed 7 bases, with 19 bases lying between them. CDR3 sequence reads: CSAERVGNNEQYF. The CDR3 DNA sequence: TGCAGTGCCGAGCGGGTGGGAAACAATGAGCAGTACTTC.

This clonotype showed up just a few times. CDR3 sequence: CASSEAIASGGYDTQYF. CDR3 DNA sequence: TGTGCCAGCAGTGAAGCCATAGCTAGCGGGGGTTACGATACGCAGTATTTT. The chain is built from TRBV2 and TRBJ2-3, with TRBD2 matching over 10 bases. Germline V gives CDR1 SNHLY, CDR2 FYNNEI. The CDR3 has 17 residues. Trimming took 0 bases from V and 6 from J; bases not matched to a gene: 9. The full variable domain, in which reference TRBV2 and TRBJ2-3 provide the parts outside the CDR3, is EPEVTQTPSHQVTQMGQEVILRCVPISNHLYFYWYRQILGQKVEFLVSFYNNEISEKSEIFDDQFSVERPDGSNFTLKIRSTKLEDSAMYFCASSEAIASGGYDTQYFGPGTRLTVL.

For the CDR3, the DNA is TGCGCCAGCAGCTTCCGTCCGGATGAAAAACTGTTTTTT. Amino acid sequence: CASSFRPDEKLFF. The V and J genes are TRBV5-1 and TRBJ1-4, with D unclear. The CDR3 spans 13 residues. V was shortened by 2 bases and J by 6 bases, with 8 bases between the two germline ends. CDR1 SGHRS and CDR2 YFSETQ come from the germline V gene.

The chain recombines TRBV12-3 or TRBV12-4 with TRBJ2-1; weak D call: TRBD2 (5 bases). The CDR3 sequence is 13 residues long. Trimming shortened V by 7 bases and J by 7 bases, and 14 bases separated the two germline ends. CDR3: CASNLNRRNEQFF. As DNA, the CDR3 is TGTGCCAGCAACCTCAACCGGAGGAATGAGCAGTTCTTC.

Note on this clonotype: The junction departs from the called germline gene at one end, perhaps through a read error. This chain links TRBV10-3 with TRBJ1-1; 7 positions match TRBD1. Germline V gene data show CDR1 as ENHRY and CDR2 as SYGVKD. The CDR3 is made up of 13 amino acids. CDR3 nucleotide sequence: TGCTGCTCTGGTGGAGTAGGGGGCTTGGGAGCTTTCTTT. Translating gives CCSGGVGGLGAFF.

This chain links TRBV23-1 with TRBJ1-2, with D tentatively TRBD1 (5 bases). TRBV23-1 is an ORF; its function is uncertain. The CDR3 loop spans 13 amino acids. V lost 5 bases and J lost 8, with 15 bases in between. The CDR3 spells CASSGTALWGYTF. The CDR3 DNA reads TGCGCCAGCAGTGGGACCGCGTTATGGGGCTACACCTTC.

This clonotype was seen more than once but under ten times. V gene TRBV21-1 combines with J gene TRBJ2-1. TRBV21-1 is reported as a pseudogene. The CDR3 runs to 16 residues. The CDR3 DNA is TGTGCCAGCAGCAAGGATTTCCTGAGCTCCTACAATGAGCAGTTCTTC. It codes for CASSKDFLSSYNEQFF.

The genes are TRBV12-3 or TRBV12-4 and TRBJ2-1; 10 bases are shared with TRBD2. V shed 4 bases, J shed 6 bases, and the junction held 6 bases outside the gene matches. The CDR3 loop spans 15 amino acids. This CDR3 is CASSSSGRAINEQFF. CDR3 nucleotides: TGTGCCAGCAGTTCAAGCGGGAGGGCCATCAATGAGCAGTTCTTC.

This clonotype was seen repeatedly, ten times or more. The chain combines TRBV27 with TRBJ2-7, with a tentative D call TRBD2 (5 bases). The CDR3 consists of 16 residues. The V and J ends lost 0 bases and 3 bases respectively, with 15 bases between them. The germline CDR1 and CDR2 sequences are MNHEY and SMNVEV (reference sequence). DNA for the CDR3: TGTGCCAGCAGTTTATCGTCTGGACTCCTGATCTACGAGCAGTACTTC. Amino acid sequence: CASSLSSGLLIYEQYF.

The V call is TRBV7-2, the J call TRBJ2-1; D uncertain. The CDR3 spans 13 residues. V was trimmed by 2 bases and J by 9 bases, leaving 11 bases between them. Germline V CDR1 and CDR2: SGHTA, FQGNSA. In nucleotides, the CDR3 is TGTGCCAGCAGCTTAATAAGGGTCTCTGAGCAGTTCTTC. Amino acids: CASSLIRVSEQFF.

V gene TRBV20-1 combines with J gene TRBJ1-5; D gene uncertain. V shed 1 base and J shed 4 bases, with 8 bases lying between them. The CDR3 sequence is 13 residues long. The germline V gene has CDR1 DFQATT and CDR2 SNEGSKA (reference sequence). The CDR3 sequence: CSARGDPNQPQHF. The CDR3 DNA is TGCAGTGCTAGAGGTGACCCAAATCAGCCCCAGCATTTT.

This clonotype has only one observation. One end of the junction fails to match germline, which may point to a read error. V usage is TRBV5-6 and J usage is TRBJ2-4; D perhaps matches TRBD1 (6 bases). Matching the DNA end better, TRBJ2-7 makes the J call doubtful. The germline CDR1 and CDR2 sequences are SGHDT and YYEEEE. CDR3 length: 15 residues. In nucleotides, the CDR3 is TGTACCAGCAGCTTGGATAGGACAGTTGGAAACGAGCAGTACTTC. As protein: CTSSLDRTVGNEQYF.